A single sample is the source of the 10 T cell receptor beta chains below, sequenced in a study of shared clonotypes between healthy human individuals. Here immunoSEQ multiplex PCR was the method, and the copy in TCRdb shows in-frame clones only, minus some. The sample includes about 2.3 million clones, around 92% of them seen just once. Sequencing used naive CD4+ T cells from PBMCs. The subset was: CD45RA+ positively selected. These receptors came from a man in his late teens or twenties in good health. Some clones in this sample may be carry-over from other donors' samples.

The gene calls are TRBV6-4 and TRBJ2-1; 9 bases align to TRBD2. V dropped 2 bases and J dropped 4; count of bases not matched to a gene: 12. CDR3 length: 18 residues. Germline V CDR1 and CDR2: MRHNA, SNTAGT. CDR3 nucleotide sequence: TGTGCCAGCAGTGACAGCCTACTAGCGGGTCACACATACAATGAGCAGTTCTTC. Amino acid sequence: CASSDSLLAGHTYNEQFF.

The CDR3 here is CASSLGAGPTNYGYTF. The CDR3 DNA is TGCGCCAGCAGCTTGGGAGCAGGCCCCACTAACTATGGCTACACCTTC. The chain has TRBV5-1 and TRBJ1-2, with D uncertain. The germline gives CDR1 SGHRS, CDR2 YFSETQ. The CDR3 sequence is 16 residues long. Trimming removed 0 bases from V and 0 bases from J, with 12 bases in between.

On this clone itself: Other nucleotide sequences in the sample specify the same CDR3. The CDR3 protein is CASSPWSQETQYF. The CDR3 DNA is TGCGCCAGCAGCCCCTGGTCTCAAGAGACCCAGTACTTC. V is TRBV5-1 and J is TRBJ2-5; D gene unclear. V shed 4 bases and J shed 2 bases, with 9 bases lying between them. CDR1 SGHRS and CDR2 YFSETQ come from the germline V gene. The CDR3 has 13 residues.

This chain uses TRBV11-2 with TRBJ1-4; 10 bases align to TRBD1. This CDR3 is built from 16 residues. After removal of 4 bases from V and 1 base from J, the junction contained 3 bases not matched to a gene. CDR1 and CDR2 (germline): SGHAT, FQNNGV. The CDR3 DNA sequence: TGTGCCAGCAGCTCTGGACAGGGGGTAACTAATGAAAAACTGTTTTTT. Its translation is CASSSGQGVTNEKLFF.

For the CDR3, the DNA is TGTGCCAGCAGCTTGGCCGGATTCACAGATACGCAGTATTTT. It is translated as CASSLAGFTDTQYF. This chain connects TRBV5-6 to TRBJ2-3; D is ambiguous. The CDR3 consists of 14 residues. With 0 bases removed from V and 2 bases from J, the gap between germline ends came to 7 bases. The germline V gene has CDR1 SGHDT and CDR2 YYEEEE.

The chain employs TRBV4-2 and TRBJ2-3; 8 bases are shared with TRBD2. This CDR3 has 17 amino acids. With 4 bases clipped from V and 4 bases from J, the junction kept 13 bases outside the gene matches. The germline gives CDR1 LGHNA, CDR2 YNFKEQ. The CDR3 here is CASSPSQEREMADTQYF. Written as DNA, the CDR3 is TGTGCCAGCAGCCCCAGCCAGGAGCGGGAGATGGCAGATACGCAGTATTTT.

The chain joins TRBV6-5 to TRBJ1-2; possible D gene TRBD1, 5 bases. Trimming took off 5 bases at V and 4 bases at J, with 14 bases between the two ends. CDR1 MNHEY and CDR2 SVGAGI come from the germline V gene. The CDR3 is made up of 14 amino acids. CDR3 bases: TGTGCCAGCAGTCTACGGCGACAGTCCTATGGCTACACCTTC. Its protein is CASSLRRQSYGYTF.

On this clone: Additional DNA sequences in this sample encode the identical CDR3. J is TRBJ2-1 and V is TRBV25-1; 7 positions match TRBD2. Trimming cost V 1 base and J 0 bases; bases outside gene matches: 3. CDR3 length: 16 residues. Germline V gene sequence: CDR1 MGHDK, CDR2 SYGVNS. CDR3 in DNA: TGTGCCAGCAGTGAATCCGGGGGGAGCTCCTACAATGAGCAGTTCTTC. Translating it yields CASSESGGSSYNEQFF.

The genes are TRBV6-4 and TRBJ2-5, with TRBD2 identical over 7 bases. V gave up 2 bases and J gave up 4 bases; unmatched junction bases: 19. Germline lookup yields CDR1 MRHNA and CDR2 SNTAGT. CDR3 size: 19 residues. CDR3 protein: CASSDRLAAKLSVIETQYF. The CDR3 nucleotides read TGTGCCAGCAGTGACCGACTAGCAGCTAAACTTTCTGTCATAGAGACCCAGTACTTC.

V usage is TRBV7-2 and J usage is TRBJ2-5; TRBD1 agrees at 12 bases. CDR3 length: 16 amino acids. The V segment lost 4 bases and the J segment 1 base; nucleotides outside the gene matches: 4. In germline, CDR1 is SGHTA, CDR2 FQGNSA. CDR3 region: CASSSGQGAFQETQYF. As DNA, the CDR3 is TGTGCCAGCAGCTCGGGACAGGGGGCGTTCCAAGAGACCCAGTACTTC.